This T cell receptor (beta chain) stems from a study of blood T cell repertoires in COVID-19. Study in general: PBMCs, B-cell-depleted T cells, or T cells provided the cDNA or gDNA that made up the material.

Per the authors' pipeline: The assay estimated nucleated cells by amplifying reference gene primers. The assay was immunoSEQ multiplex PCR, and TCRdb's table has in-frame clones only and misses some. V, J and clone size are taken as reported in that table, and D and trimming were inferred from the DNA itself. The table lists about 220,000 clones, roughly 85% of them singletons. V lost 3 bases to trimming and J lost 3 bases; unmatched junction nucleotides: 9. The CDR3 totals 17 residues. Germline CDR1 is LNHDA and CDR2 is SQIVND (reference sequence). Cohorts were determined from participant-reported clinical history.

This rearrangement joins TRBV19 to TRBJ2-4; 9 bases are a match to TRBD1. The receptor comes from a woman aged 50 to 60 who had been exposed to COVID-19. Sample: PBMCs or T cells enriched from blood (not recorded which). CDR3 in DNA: TGTGCCAGTAGTATGGATGGGACAGGGTTGGGCAAAAACATTCAGTACTTC. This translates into CASSMDGTGLGKNIQYF.